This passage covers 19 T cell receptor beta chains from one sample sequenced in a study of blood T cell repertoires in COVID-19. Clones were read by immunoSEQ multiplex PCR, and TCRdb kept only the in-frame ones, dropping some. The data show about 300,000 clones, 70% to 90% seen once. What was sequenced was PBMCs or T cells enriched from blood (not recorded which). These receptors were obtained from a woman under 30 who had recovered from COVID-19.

CDR3 nucleotides: TGCGCCAGCAGCTTGGGGCAGATTGATGAAAAACTGTTTTTT. This codes for CASSLGQIDEKLFF. V and J are TRBV5-1 and TRBJ1-4; D is uncertain. This CDR3 is 14 amino acids long. Germline CDR1 is SGHRS and CDR2 is YFSETQ. Trimming took 0 bases from V and 6 from J, leaving 9 bases between them. The full variable domain, in which reference TRBV5-1 and TRBJ1-4 provide the parts outside the CDR3, is KAGVTQTPRYLIKTRGQQVTLSCSPISGHRSVSWYQQTPGQGLQFLFEYFSETQRNKGNFPGRFSGRQFSNSRSEMNVSTLELGDSALYLCASSLGQIDEKLFFGSGTQLSVL.

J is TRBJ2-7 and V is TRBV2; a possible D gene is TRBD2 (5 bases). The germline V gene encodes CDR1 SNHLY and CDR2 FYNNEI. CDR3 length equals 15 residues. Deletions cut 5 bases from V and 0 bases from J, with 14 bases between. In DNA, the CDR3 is TGTGCCAGCAGTCCAGCGGCCCAAAGCTCCTACGAGCAGTACTTC. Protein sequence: CASSPAAQSSYEQYF.

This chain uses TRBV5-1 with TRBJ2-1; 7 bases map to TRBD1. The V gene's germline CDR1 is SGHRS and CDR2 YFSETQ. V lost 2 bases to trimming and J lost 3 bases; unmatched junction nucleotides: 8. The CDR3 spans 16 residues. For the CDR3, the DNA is TGCGCCAGCAGCTTAGAACAGGGGCAATACTACAATGAGCAGTTCTTC. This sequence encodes CASSLEQGQYYNEQFF.

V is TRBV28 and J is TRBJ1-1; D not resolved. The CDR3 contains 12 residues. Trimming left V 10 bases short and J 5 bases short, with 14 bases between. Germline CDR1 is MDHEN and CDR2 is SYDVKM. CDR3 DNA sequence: TGTGCCACGCTACTAGGGAGAACTGAAGCTTTCTTT. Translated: CATLLGRTEAFF.

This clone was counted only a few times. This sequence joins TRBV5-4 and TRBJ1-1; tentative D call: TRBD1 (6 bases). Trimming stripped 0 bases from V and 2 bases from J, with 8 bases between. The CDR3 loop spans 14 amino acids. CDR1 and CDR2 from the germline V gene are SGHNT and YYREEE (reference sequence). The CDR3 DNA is TGTGCCAGCAGCTTGGACAGGGCAAACACTGAAGCTTTCTTT. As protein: CASSLDRANTEAFF.

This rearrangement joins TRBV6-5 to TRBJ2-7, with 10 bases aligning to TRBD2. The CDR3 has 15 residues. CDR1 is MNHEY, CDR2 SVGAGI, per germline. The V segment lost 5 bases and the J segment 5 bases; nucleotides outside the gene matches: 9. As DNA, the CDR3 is TGTGCCAGCAGTATCGAGCGGGAGGGCCCGAACGAGCAGTACTTC. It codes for CASSIEREGPNEQYF.

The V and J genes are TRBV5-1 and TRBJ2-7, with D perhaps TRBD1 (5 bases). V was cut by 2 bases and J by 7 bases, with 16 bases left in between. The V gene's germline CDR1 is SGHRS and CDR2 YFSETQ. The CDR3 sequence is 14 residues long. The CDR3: CASSLGASVREQYF. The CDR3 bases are TGCGCCAGCAGCTTAGGGGCTTCAGTCCGAGAGCAGTACTTC.

The CDR3 DNA reads TGTGCCAGCAGTTACCGGGTTCGCGCTGGCTACACCTTC. Translation: CASSYRVRAGYTF. V and J are TRBV6-5 and TRBJ1-2; D is unclear. Germline lookup yields CDR1 MNHEY and CDR2 SVGAGI. The length of the CDR3 is 13 residues. V lost 2 bases and J 7 bases, leaving 11 bases between the germline ends.

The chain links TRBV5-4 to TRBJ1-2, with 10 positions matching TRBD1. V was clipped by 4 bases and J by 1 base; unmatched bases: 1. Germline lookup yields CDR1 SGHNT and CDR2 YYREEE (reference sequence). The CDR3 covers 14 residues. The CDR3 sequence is CASSGTGVNYGYTF. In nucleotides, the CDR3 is TGTGCCAGCAGCGGGACAGGGGTTAACTATGGCTACACCTTC.

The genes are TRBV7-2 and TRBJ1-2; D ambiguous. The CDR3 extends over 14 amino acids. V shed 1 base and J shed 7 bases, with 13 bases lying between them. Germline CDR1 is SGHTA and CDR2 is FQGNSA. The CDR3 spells CASSLVGQEGGYTF. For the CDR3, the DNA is TGTGCCAGCAGCTTAGTCGGGCAGGAGGGTGGCTACACCTTC.

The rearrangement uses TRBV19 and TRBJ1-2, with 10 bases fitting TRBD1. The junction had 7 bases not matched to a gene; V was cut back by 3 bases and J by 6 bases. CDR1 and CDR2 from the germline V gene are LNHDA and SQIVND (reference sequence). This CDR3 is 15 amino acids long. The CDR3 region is CASSIAGTGVNGYTF. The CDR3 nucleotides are TGTGCCAGTAGTATCGCCGGGACAGGGGTAAATGGCTACACCTTC.

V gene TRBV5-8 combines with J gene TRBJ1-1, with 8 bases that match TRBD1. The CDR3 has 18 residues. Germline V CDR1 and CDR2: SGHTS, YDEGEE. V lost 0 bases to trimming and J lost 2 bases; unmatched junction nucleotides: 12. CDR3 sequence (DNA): TGTGCCAGCAGCTTGGCGGGGGGCAGGGGGCAGGTAAACACTGAAGCTTTCTTT. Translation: CASSLAGGRGQVNTEAFF.

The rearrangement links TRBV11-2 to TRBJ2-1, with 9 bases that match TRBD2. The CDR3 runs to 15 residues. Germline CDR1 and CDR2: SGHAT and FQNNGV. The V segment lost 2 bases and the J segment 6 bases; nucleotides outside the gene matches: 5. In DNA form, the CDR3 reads TGTGCCAGCAGCTTATTAGCGGGAGTTGTCAATGAGCAGTTCTTC. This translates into CASSLLAGVVNEQFF.

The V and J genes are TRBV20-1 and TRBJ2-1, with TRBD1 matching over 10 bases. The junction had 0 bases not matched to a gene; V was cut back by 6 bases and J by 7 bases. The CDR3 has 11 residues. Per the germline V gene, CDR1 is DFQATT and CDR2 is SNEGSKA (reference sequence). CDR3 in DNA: TGCAGTGCGGGACAGGGGAATGAGCAGTTCTTC. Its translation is CSAGQGNEQFF.

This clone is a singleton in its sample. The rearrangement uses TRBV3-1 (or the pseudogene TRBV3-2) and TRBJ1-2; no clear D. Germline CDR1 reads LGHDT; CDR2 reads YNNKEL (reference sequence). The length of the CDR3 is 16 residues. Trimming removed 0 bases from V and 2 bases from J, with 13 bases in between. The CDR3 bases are TGTGCCAGCAGCCAAGATTGGACCGCTAGCAACTATGGCTACACCTTC. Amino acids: CASSQDWTASNYGYTF.

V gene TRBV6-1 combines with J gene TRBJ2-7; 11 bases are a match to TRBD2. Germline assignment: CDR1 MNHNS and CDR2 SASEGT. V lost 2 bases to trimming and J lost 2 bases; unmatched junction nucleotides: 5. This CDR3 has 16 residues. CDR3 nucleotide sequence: TGTGCCAGCAGTGAAATAGCGGGAGGGGGAGCCTACGAGCAGTACTTC. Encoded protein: CASSEIAGGGAYEQYF.

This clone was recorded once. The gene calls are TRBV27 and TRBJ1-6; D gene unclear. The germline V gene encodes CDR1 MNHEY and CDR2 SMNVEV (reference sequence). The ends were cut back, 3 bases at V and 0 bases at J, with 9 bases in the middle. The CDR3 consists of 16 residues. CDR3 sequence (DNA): TGTGCCAGCAGTTTCATAATGAGCTCCTATAATTCACCCCTCCACTTT. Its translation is CASSFIMSSYNSPLHF.

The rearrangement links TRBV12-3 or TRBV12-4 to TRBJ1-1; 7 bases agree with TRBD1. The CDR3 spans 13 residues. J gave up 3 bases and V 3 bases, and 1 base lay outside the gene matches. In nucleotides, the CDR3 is TGTGCCAGCAGTTTCGACAGGGACACTGAAGCTTTCTTT. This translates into CASSFDRDTEAFF.

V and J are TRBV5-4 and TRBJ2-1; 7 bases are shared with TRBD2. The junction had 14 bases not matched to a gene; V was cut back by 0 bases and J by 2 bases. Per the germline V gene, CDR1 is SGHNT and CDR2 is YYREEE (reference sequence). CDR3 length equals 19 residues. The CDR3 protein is CASSLGGSSSSGTYNEQFF. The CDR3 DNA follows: TGTGCCAGCAGCTTGGGGGGATCCTCGTCTAGCGGCACCTACAATGAGCAGTTCTTC.